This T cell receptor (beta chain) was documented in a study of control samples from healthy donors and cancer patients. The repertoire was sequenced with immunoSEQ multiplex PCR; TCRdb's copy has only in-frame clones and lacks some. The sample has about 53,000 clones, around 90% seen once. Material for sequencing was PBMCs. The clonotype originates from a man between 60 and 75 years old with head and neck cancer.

The DNA for the CDR3 is TGTGCCAGTGGACAGGGGCGCCCGACTAACTATGGCTACACCTTC. It yields the protein CASGQGRPTNYGYTF. J is TRBJ1-2 and V is TRBV6-5, with 9 bases aligning to TRBD1. Unmatched junction bases numbered 8, after V lost 9 bases and J lost 0 bases. This CDR3 is built from 15 residues. Germline lookup yields CDR1 MNHEY and CDR2 SVGAGI.